A selection of T cell receptor beta chains follows, all from one sample in a study of OX40 agonist ivuxolimab in advanced cancers. Profiling relied on immunoSEQ multiplex PCR, and the TCRdb table lists in-frame clones only, not all of them. The sample consists of about 51,000 clones, around 77% of them appearing once. The sample was CD4+ or CD8+ T cells sorted from blood, taken in a trial of the OX40 agonist ivuxolimab. Source of these receptors: an adult with an advanced solid tumor such as melanoma, head and neck, liver or kidney cancer. CDR3s include the opening cysteine and the closing phenylalanine or tryptophan. D genes are given only for firm matches. Expanded clones are given a class, and other clones once, few, many or no size at all.

j_gene: TRBJ1-1
abundance: .
d_gene: TRBD1
v_gene: TRBV6-5
CDR3aa: CASRRGPRTEAFF
CDR3nt: TGTGCCAGCAGGAGGGGGCCTCGAACTGAAGCTTTCTTT

j_gene: TRBJ2-2
abundance: .
d_gene: TRBD1
v_gene: TRBV25-1
CDR3aa: CASTERGRHGELFF
CDR3nt: TGTGCCAGCACAGAGAGGGGGCGTCACGGGGAGCTGTTTTTT

j_gene: TRBJ1-1
abundance: .
d_gene: .
v_gene: TRBV27
CDR3aa: CASSFSVNTEAFF
CDR3nt: TGTGCCAGCAGTTTTAGCGTGAACACTGAAGCTTTCTTT

j_gene: TRBJ1-6
abundance: .
d_gene: .
v_gene: TRBV14
CDR3aa: CASSWGGSDSPLHF
CDR3nt: TGTGCCAGCAGCTGGGGGGGAAGCGATTCACCCCTCCACTTT

j_gene: TRBJ1-1
abundance: .
d_gene: .
v_gene: TRBV6-1
CDR3aa: CASSETLREQAFF
CDR3nt: TGTGCCAGCAGTGAAACATTAAGGGAGCAAGCTTTCTTT

j_gene: TRBJ2-5
abundance: .
d_gene: .
v_gene: TRBV19
CDR3aa: CASSISRAGRETQYF
CDR3nt: TGTGCCAGTAGTATTTCTCGGGCAGGGAGGGAGACCCAGTACTTC

j_gene: TRBJ2-1
abundance: .
d_gene: .
v_gene: TRBV11-2
CDR3aa: CASRNIRSIGEQFF
CDR3nt: TGTGCCAGCAGGAATATTAGGTCTATAGGTGAGCAGTTCTTC

j_gene: TRBJ2-7
abundance: .
d_gene: TRBD2
v_gene: TRBV9
CDR3aa: CASSARLLAASYEQYF
CDR3nt: TGTGCCAGCAGCGCCCGCCTCCTAGCGGCCTCCTACGAGCAGTACTTC

j_gene: TRBJ1-1
abundance: .
d_gene: .
v_gene: TRBV28
CDR3aa: CASSLGAGSGGTEAFF
CDR3nt: TGTGCCAGCAGTTTAGGCGCCGGGAGTGGGGGGACTGAAGCTTTCTTT

j_gene: TRBJ1-6
abundance: .
d_gene: .
v_gene: TRBV5-1
CDR3aa: CASSLEGGDSSYNSPLHF
CDR3nt: TGCGCCAGCAGCTTGGAAGGAGGGGATAGCTCCTATAATTCACCCCTCCACTTT

j_gene: TRBJ2-7
abundance: .
d_gene: .
v_gene: TRBV6-6
CDR3aa: CASSYSDSNEQYF
CDR3nt: TGTGCCAGCAGTTACTCGGATTCCAACGAGCAGTACTTC

j_gene: TRBJ1-5
abundance: .
d_gene: .
v_gene: TRBV4-2
CDR3aa: CASSQGLVTGQPQHF
CDR3nt: TGTGCCAGCAGCCAGGGACTAGTGACAGGTCAGCCCCAGCATTTT

j_gene: TRBJ2-5
abundance: .
d_gene: .
v_gene: TRBV18
CDR3aa: CASSWGSSQETQYF
CDR3nt: TGTGCCAGCTCGTGGGGAAGCAGTCAAGAGACCCAGTACTTC

j_gene: TRBJ2-5
abundance: .
d_gene: TRBD2
v_gene: TRBV7-9
CDR3aa: CASSLWTSGKETQYF
CDR3nt: TGTGCCAGCAGCTTATGGACTAGCGGGAAAGAGACCCAGTACTTC

j_gene: TRBJ1-5
abundance: few
d_gene: .
v_gene: TRBV28
CDR3aa: CASRFNLRPQHF
CDR3nt: TGTGCCAGCCGATTTAACCTTCGGCCCCAGCATTTT

j_gene: TRBJ1-2
abundance: .
d_gene: .
v_gene: TRBV7-2
CDR3aa: CASSLDLGGEDNYGYTF
CDR3nt: TGTGCCAGCAGCTTAGATTTAGGAGGGGAGGATAACTATGGCTACACCTTC

j_gene: TRBJ1-1
abundance: .
d_gene: .
v_gene: TRBV5-8
CDR3aa: CASSLYAVNTEAFF
CDR3nt: TGTGCCAGCAGCTTGTACGCTGTGAACACTGAAGCTTTCTTT

j_gene: TRBJ1-1
abundance: few
d_gene: .
v_gene: TRBV7-6
CDR3aa: CASSADLNTEAFF
CDR3nt: TGTGCCAGCAGCGCTGACTTGAACACTGAAGCTTTCTTT

j_gene: TRBJ1-2
abundance: .
d_gene: .
v_gene: TRBV5-1
CDR3aa: CASSPGGRIYGYTF
CDR3nt: TGCGCCAGCAGCCCGGGGGGCCGAATCTATGGCTACACCTTC

j_gene: TRBJ2-1
abundance: once
d_gene: TRBD1
v_gene: TRBV7-2
CDR3aa: CASSSDRSYNEQFF
CDR3nt: TGTGCCAGCAGCTCGGACAGGTCCTACAATGAGCAGTTCTTC

j_gene: TRBJ1-2
abundance: .
d_gene: .
v_gene: TRBV10-3
CDR3aa: CAIKGRLDYGYTF
CDR3nt: TGTGCCATCAAAGGCAGGCTGGACTATGGCTACACCTTC

j_gene: TRBJ1-5
abundance: .
d_gene: TRBD1
v_gene: TRBV6-6
CDR3aa: CASSHLRQGVQPQHF
CDR3nt: TGTGCCAGCAGTCACCTCCGGCAGGGGGTCCAGCCCCAGCATTTT

j_gene: TRBJ2-2
abundance: .
d_gene: TRBD1
v_gene: TRBV18
CDR3aa: CASSPPGQGNTGELFF
CDR3nt: TGTGCCAGCTCACCACCGGGACAGGGCAACACCGGGGAGCTGTTTTTT

j_gene: TRBJ1-5
abundance: .
d_gene: TRBD1
v_gene: TRBV7-2
CDR3aa: CASSLATGGRQPQHF
CDR3nt: TGTGCCAGCAGCTTAGCAACAGGGGGCAGGCAGCCCCAGCATTTT

j_gene: TRBJ1-4
abundance: once
d_gene: TRBD1
v_gene: TRBV6-1
CDR3aa: CASSPGQGANEKLFF
CDR3nt: TGTGCCAGCAGCCCTGGACAGGGGGCGAATGAAAAACTGTTTTTT

j_gene: TRBJ2-2
abundance: .
d_gene: .
v_gene: TRBV27
CDR3aa: CASRQIANTGELFF
CDR3nt: TGTGCCAGCAGACAGATCGCGAACACCGGGGAGCTGTTTTTT

j_gene: TRBJ2-3
abundance: .
d_gene: TRBD1
v_gene: TRBV2
CDR3aa: CASRRGQGAWDTQYF
CDR3nt: TGTGCCAGCAGAAGAGGGCAGGGGGCGTGGGATACGCAGTATTTT

j_gene: TRBJ2-1
abundance: .
d_gene: TRBD2
v_gene: TRBV9
CDR3aa: CASSVGPAGGDNEQFF
CDR3nt: TGTGCCAGCAGCGTAGGCCCAGCGGGAGGGGACAATGAGCAGTTCTTC

j_gene: TRBJ1-3
abundance: .
d_gene: .
v_gene: TRBV28
CDR3aa: CASSPQGSRNTIYF
CDR3nt: TGTGCCAGCAGCCCGCAGGGGTCGAGAAACACCATATATTTT

j_gene: TRBJ2-7
abundance: .
d_gene: .
v_gene: TRBV9
CDR3aa: CASSVDPQGQGSYEQYF
CDR3nt: TGTGCCAGCAGCGTAGACCCCCAGGGGCAGGGGAGCTACGAGCAGTACTTC

j_gene: TRBJ2-7
abundance: .
d_gene: .
v_gene: TRBV6-1
CDR3aa: CASSATGTSYEQYF
CDR3nt: TGTGCCAGCAGTGCCACAGGTACGTCCTACGAGCAGTACTTC

j_gene: TRBJ1-4
abundance: .
d_gene: .
v_gene: TRBV4-1
CDR3aa: CASSQGTVATNEKLFF
CDR3nt: TGCGCCAGCAGCCAAGGCACGGTAGCAACTAATGAAAAACTGTTTTTT

j_gene: TRBJ1-6
abundance: .
d_gene: .
v_gene: TRBV28
CDR3aa: CASSPGRAASSPLHF
CDR3nt: TGTGCCAGCAGCCCCGGGAGAGCGGCTAGTTCACCCCTCCACTTT

j_gene: TRBJ2-5
abundance: .
d_gene: .
v_gene: TRBV6-6
CDR3aa: CASRAPRETQYF
CDR3nt: TGTGCCAGCAGGGCGCCCAGGGAGACCCAGTACTTC

j_gene: TRBJ2-7
abundance: .
d_gene: .
v_gene: TRBV7-3
CDR3aa: CASSLTGTYEQYF
CDR3nt: TGTGCCAGCAGCTTAACTGGGACCTACGAGCAGTACTTC

j_gene: TRBJ1-2
abundance: .
d_gene: TRBD1
v_gene: TRBV7-3
CDR3aa: CASSDAGTVRSRVFTF
CDR3nt: TGTGCCAGCAGCGACGCCGGGACAGTTAGGTCTCGGGTGTTCACCTTC

j_gene: TRBJ1-1
abundance: .
d_gene: .
v_gene: TRBV6-5
CDR3aa: CASSYSGVSDTEAFF
CDR3nt: TGTGCCAGCAGTTACTCGGGGGTTTCCGACACTGAAGCTTTCTTT

j_gene: TRBJ2-3
abundance: .
d_gene: TRBD2
v_gene: TRBV7-9
CDR3aa: CASSPGTTSSTDTQYF
CDR3nt: TGTGCCAGCAGCCCCGGGACTACATCTAGCACAGATACGCAGTATTTT

j_gene: TRBJ1-2
abundance: once
d_gene: TRBD1
v_gene: TRBV19
CDR3aa: CASSAGQGVYGYTF
CDR3nt: TGTGCCAGTAGTGCTGGACAGGGGGTTTATGGCTACACCTTC

j_gene: TRBJ1-2
abundance: large
d_gene: .
v_gene: TRBV18
CDR3aa: CASSPGPAYGYTF
CDR3nt: TGTGCCAGCTCACCAGGGCCCGCCTATGGCTACACCTTC

j_gene: TRBJ2-3
abundance: .
d_gene: .
v_gene: TRBV2
CDR3aa: CASTTSTGTDTQYF
CDR3nt: TGTGCCAGCACCACGTCTACAGGCACAGATACGCAGTATTTT